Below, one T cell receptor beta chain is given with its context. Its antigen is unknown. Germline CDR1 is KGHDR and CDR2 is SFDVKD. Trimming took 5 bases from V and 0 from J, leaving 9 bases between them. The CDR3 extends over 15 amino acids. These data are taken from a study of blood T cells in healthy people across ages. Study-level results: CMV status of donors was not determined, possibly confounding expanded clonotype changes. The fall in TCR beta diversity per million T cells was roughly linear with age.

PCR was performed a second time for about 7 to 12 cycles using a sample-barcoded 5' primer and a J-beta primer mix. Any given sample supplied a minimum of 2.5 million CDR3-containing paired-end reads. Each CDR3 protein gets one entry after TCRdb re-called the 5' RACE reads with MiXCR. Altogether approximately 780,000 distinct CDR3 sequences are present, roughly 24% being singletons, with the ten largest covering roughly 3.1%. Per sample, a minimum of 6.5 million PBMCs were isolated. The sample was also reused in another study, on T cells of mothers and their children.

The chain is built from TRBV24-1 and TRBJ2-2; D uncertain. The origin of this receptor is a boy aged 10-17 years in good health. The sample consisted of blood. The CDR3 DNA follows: TGTGCCACCAGTGGTCGGGCGCCGAACACCGGGGAGCTGTTTTTT. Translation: CATSGRAPNTGELFF.